This section outlines one T cell receptor (beta chain) sequence together with its context. Its target is not known. The sample originates from a study of T cells in narcolepsy. CDR3 length equals 13 residues. Germline V lookup: CDR1 SGHKS, CDR2 YYEKEE (reference sequence). Trimming stripped 4 bases from V and 4 bases from J, with 9 bases between. TCRdb's table, derived via immunoSEQ multiplex PCR, lists solely in-frame clones and lacks some. Among around 35,000 clones, around 90% were seen once, and the ten largest hold about 1.3%. Study observations and caveats: Autoreactive clone sequences were missing from some blood memory CD4+ repertoires. Same-patient CSF and blood CD4+ T cell clonotypes included HCRT-specific and TRIB2-specific autoreactive ones.

The clonotype originates from a human donor with narcolepsy. The V call is TRBV5-5, the J call TRBJ1-3, with D uncertain. Sequenced: CD45RA- memory CD4+ T cells from PBMCs. CDR3 loop: CASSRVSGNTIYF. The CDR3 DNA reads as TGTGCCAGCAGCAGAGTGTCGGGAAACACCATATATTTT.